This is a list of T cell receptor beta chains from one sample in a study of cytomegalovirus exposure and HLA in healthy donors. Sequencing was performed with immunoSEQ multiplex PCR; in TCRdb, only in-frame clones are kept and a portion is missing. Among some 180,000 clones listed, 73% were seen once. The sequenced sample was PBMCs. The receptor source for this set is a young woman in good health and CMV-seropositive. Each CDR3 is given with its conserved first and last residue. The D gene is left open where the match is weak. Clone size is given for some rows only: seen once, a few or many times, or a class if the clone is expanded.

D gene: TRBD1; V gene: TRBV12-5; J gene: TRBJ1-3; clone size: few; CDR3 DNA: TGTGCTAGTGGTTACTCCCCGGGACAGGGTTTTCCTGGAAACACCATATATTTT; CDR3 protein: CASGYSPGQGFPGNTIYF
D gene: TRBD2; V gene: TRBV30; J gene: TRBJ2-1; clone size: few; CDR3 DNA: TGTGCCTGGACCTTAACTAGCGGGGCCTTCAATGAGCAGTTCTTC; CDR3 protein: CAWTLTSGAFNEQFF
D gene: -; V gene: TRBV5-6; J gene: TRBJ1-2; clone size: -; CDR3 DNA: TGTGCCAGCAGCTTGGCGCATGGGAGGGTCTATGGCTACACCTTC; CDR3 protein: CASSLAHGRVYGYTF
D gene: -; V gene: TRBV4-2; J gene: TRBJ1-4; clone size: -; CDR3 DNA: TGTGCCAGCAGTCCTGAGGGGAAGGGAGGTGAAAAACTGTTTTTT; CDR3 protein: CASSPEGKGGEKLFF
D gene: -; V gene: TRBV7-9; J gene: TRBJ1-2; clone size: -; CDR3 DNA: TGTGCCAGCACGGGGCAGTTGGGACAAGCTAACTATGGCTACACCTTC; CDR3 protein: CASTGQLGQANYGYTF
D gene: TRBD1; V gene: TRBV25-1; J gene: TRBJ2-7; clone size: -; CDR3 DNA: TGTGCCAGCAGTGACGGGACAGGGGGATACGAGCAGTACTTC; CDR3 protein: CASSDGTGGYEQYF
D gene: TRBD1; V gene: TRBV15; J gene: TRBJ2-5; clone size: medium-sized; CDR3 DNA: TGTGCCACCAGCAGAGATCGGACAGGTGGGGAGACCCAGTACTTC; CDR3 protein: CATSRDRTGGETQYF
D gene: -; V gene: TRBV6-1; J gene: TRBJ2-5; clone size: -; CDR3 DNA: TGTGCCAGCAGTTATTCCCCGGGGGAGACCCAGTACTTC; CDR3 protein: CASSYSPGETQYF
D gene: -; V gene: TRBV15; J gene: TRBJ2-7; clone size: -; CDR3 DNA: TGTGCCACCAGCACCAGGGGCCGGTCCTACGAGCAGTACTTC; CDR3 protein: CATSTRGRSYEQYF
D gene: -; V gene: TRBV5-6; J gene: TRBJ2-7; clone size: -; CDR3 DNA: TGTGCCAGCGGAGACGGCTACGAGCAGTACTTC; CDR3 protein: CASGDGYEQYF
D gene: -; V gene: TRBV7-2; J gene: TRBJ2-4; clone size: -; CDR3 DNA: TGTGCCAGCAGCCTGCTTCGGGGGGCCAACATTCAGTACTTC; CDR3 protein: CASSLLRGANIQYF
D gene: -; V gene: TRBV4-2; J gene: TRBJ2-2; clone size: -; CDR3 DNA: TGTGCCAGCAGTCCCGAGGGGGTGAACACCGGGGAGCTGTTTTTT; CDR3 protein: CASSPEGVNTGELFF
D gene: TRBD2; V gene: TRBV7-2; J gene: TRBJ2-3; clone size: -; CDR3 DNA: TGTGCCAGCAGCTTAGCCCACCTAGCGGGGACAGATACGCAGTATTTT; CDR3 protein: CASSLAHLAGTDTQYF
D gene: -; V gene: TRBV27; J gene: TRBJ1-4; clone size: -; CDR3 DNA: TGTGCCAGCAGCAAAGGGGCAACTAATGAAAAACTGTTTTTT; CDR3 protein: CASSKGATNEKLFF
D gene: -; V gene: TRBV30; J gene: TRBJ2-5; clone size: -; CDR3 DNA: TGTGCCTGGAGTGTATCGTTTGAGACCCAGTACTTC; CDR3 protein: CAWSVSFETQYF
D gene: -; V gene: TRBV9; J gene: TRBJ1-1; clone size: -; CDR3 DNA: TGTGCCAGCAGCGTAGCCCCCCCCTCGTCGGTTTTAGGGGCTGAAGCTTTCTTT; CDR3 protein: CASSVAPPSSVLGAEAFF
D gene: TRBD2; V gene: TRBV5-4; J gene: TRBJ2-2; clone size: once; CDR3 DNA: TGTGCCAGCAAGAAACGCGGGGGGTCGAACACCGGGGAGCTGTTTTTT; CDR3 protein: CASKKRGGSNTGELFF
D gene: TRBD2; V gene: TRBV25-1; J gene: TRBJ2-7; clone size: once; CDR3 DNA: TGTGCCACCTCTGAGGTGGGGGGGGGTAGTGACTACGAGCAGTACTTC; CDR3 protein: CATSEVGGGSDYEQYF
D gene: -; V gene: TRBV13; J gene: TRBJ1-2; clone size: -; CDR3 DNA: TGTGCCAGCAGCCCCCGTTTTGCGAGGGAGAACTATGGCTACACCTTC; CDR3 protein: CASSPRFARENYGYTF
D gene: -; V gene: TRBV6-5; J gene: TRBJ1-1; clone size: -; CDR3 DNA: TGTGCCAGCAGTTACTTAGGTGGAACAGGTGAAGCTTTCTTT; CDR3 protein: CASSYLGGTGEAFF
D gene: -; V gene: TRBV14; J gene: TRBJ2-3; clone size: few; CDR3 DNA: TGTGCCAGCAGCCAAGGATCGGAGGTTGGCACAGATACGCAGTATTTT; CDR3 protein: CASSQGSEVGTDTQYF
D gene: TRBD1; V gene: TRBV9; J gene: TRBJ2-2; clone size: once; CDR3 DNA: TGTGCCAGCAGCTCCCGACAGGGGCCCGCGAACACCGGGGAGCTGTTTTTT; CDR3 protein: CASSSRQGPANTGELFF
D gene: TRBD1; V gene: TRBV18; J gene: TRBJ2-2; clone size: -; CDR3 DNA: TGTGCCAGCTCACCAACTCGTACGACAGGGTCCACCGGGGAGCTGTTTTTT; CDR3 protein: CASSPTRTTGSTGELFF
D gene: -; V gene: TRBV30; J gene: TRBJ2-5; clone size: -; CDR3 DNA: TGTGCCTGGAGCGCCGGTGGAGCGGTACTCCAAGAGACCCAGTACTTC; CDR3 protein: CAWSAGGAVLQETQYF
D gene: -; V gene: TRBV30; J gene: TRBJ1-6; clone size: -; CDR3 DNA: TGTGCCTGGAGTGAAGGGGGTCCCCTCCACTTT; CDR3 protein: CAWSEGGPLHF
D gene: -; V gene: TRBV7-2; J gene: TRBJ1-2; clone size: -; CDR3 DNA: TGTGCCAGCAGCTTAAGGACAGTCCTCTATGGCTACACCTTC; CDR3 protein: CASSLRTVLYGYTF
D gene: -; V gene: TRBV5-3; J gene: TRBJ1-5; clone size: few; CDR3 DNA: TGTGCCAGAAGCTTGGGCGGGTTGTACCATCAGCCCCAGCATTTT; CDR3 protein: CARSLGGLYHQPQHF
D gene: -; V gene: TRBV4-2; J gene: TRBJ2-7; clone size: -; CDR3 DNA: TGTGCCAGCAGCCAAGCCCACCCCGCCGCCTACGAGCAGTACTTC; CDR3 protein: CASSQAHPAAYEQYF
D gene: -; V gene: TRBV7-8; J gene: TRBJ2-7; clone size: -; CDR3 DNA: TGTGCCAGCAGCTTAGAAGGAGCTATCTCCTACGAGCAGTACTTC; CDR3 protein: CASSLEGAISYEQYF
D gene: -; V gene: TRBV15; J gene: TRBJ2-3; clone size: -; CDR3 DNA: TGTGCCACCAGCAGAGCTCCGGGAGATACGCAGTATTTT; CDR3 protein: CATSRAPGDTQYF
D gene: TRBD1; V gene: TRBV6-6; J gene: TRBJ1-4; clone size: -; CDR3 DNA: TGTGCCAGCAGGCCGGGACAGGGGGTGACTAATGAAAAACTGTTTTTT; CDR3 protein: CASRPGQGVTNEKLFF
D gene: -; V gene: TRBV2; J gene: TRBJ2-5; clone size: -; CDR3 DNA: TGTGCCAGCAGTGAAGGAGAGACAGTCAAAGAGACCCAGTACTTC; CDR3 protein: CASSEGETVKETQYF
D gene: -; V gene: TRBV6-6; J gene: TRBJ1-6; clone size: -; CDR3 DNA: TGTGCCAGCAACCCGCGGGAGAGTTCACCCCTCCACTTT; CDR3 protein: CASNPRESSPLHF
D gene: -; V gene: TRBV7-3; J gene: TRBJ2-3; clone size: -; CDR3 DNA: TGTGCCAGCAGCTTAACTGATCGGGCAGATACGCAGTATTTT; CDR3 protein: CASSLTDRADTQYF
D gene: -; V gene: TRBV4-2; J gene: TRBJ2-7; clone size: -; CDR3 DNA: TGTGCCAGCAGCCGTACCCAGATGGGTGGAGATCGGGAAAGCTCCTACGAGCAGTACTTC; CDR3 protein: CASSRTQMGGDRESSYEQYF
D gene: -; V gene: TRBV29-1; J gene: TRBJ1-2; clone size: -; CDR3 DNA: TGCAGCGTTGTTAACAGCCTCTATGGCTACACCTTC; CDR3 protein: CSVVNSLYGYTF
D gene: -; V gene: TRBV11-3; J gene: TRBJ2-5; clone size: -; CDR3 DNA: TGTGCCAGCAGCTTATGGAGGGGTGAGACCCAGTACTTC; CDR3 protein: CASSLWRGETQYF
D gene: TRBD1; V gene: TRBV4-1; J gene: TRBJ1-2; clone size: -; CDR3 DNA: TGCGCCAGCAGCCAATCGGACAGGGGCGACTATGGCTACACCTTC; CDR3 protein: CASSQSDRGDYGYTF
D gene: TRBD1; V gene: TRBV10-2; J gene: TRBJ2-7; clone size: -; CDR3 DNA: TGCGCCAGCAGTGTGGGACAGGGGGCCGAGCAGTACTTC; CDR3 protein: CASSVGQGAEQYF
D gene: -; V gene: TRBV27; J gene: TRBJ2-3; clone size: -; CDR3 DNA: TGTGCCAGCAAATACCAAAGGAGCCGCACAGATACGCAGTATTTT; CDR3 protein: CASKYQRSRTDTQYF